Listed here are 15 T cell receptor beta chains from one sample, sequenced in a study of tumor-infiltrating lymphocytes in localized non-small cell lung cancer. Clones were sequenced by immunoSEQ multiplex PCR, and TCRdb holds only the in-frame ones, with some missing. Of approximately 5,000 clones in the sample, approximately 94% were seen once. The specimen sequenced was uninvolved lung tissue not adjacent to the tumor. The origin of the receptors is a human donor with non-small cell lung cancer.

V is TRBV10-3 and J is TRBJ2-7; maybe TRBD1 (7 bases). From germline, CDR1 is ENHRY and CDR2 SYGVKD. Trimming stripped 3 bases from V and 4 bases from J, with 19 bases between. CDR3 length: 16 residues. CDR3: CAISDEVGQGGYEQYF. DNA for the CDR3: TGTGCCATCAGTGACGAAGTGGGTCAGGGGGGTTACGAGCAGTACTTC.

The chain couples TRBV6-1 to TRBJ1-2; tentative D call: TRBD1 (5 bases). Germline CDR1 MNHNS, CDR2 SASEGT. V was pared by 2 bases and J by 8 bases, with 12 bases between. The CDR3 loop spans 13 amino acids. The CDR3 bases are TGTGCCAGCAGTGAATATGTGGGGGGAGGCTACACCTTC. Translated: CASSEYVGGGYTF.

The V call is TRBV7-7, the J call TRBJ2-1; 9 bases map to TRBD2. Germline CDR1 and CDR2: SSHAT and FNYEAQ (reference sequence). The CDR3 extends over 16 amino acids. V shed 0 bases, J shed 0 bases, and the junction held 0 bases outside the gene matches. CDR3 residues: CASSLAAGGSYNEQFF. In nucleotides, the CDR3 is TGTGCCAGCAGCTTAGCAGCGGGAGGCTCCTACAATGAGCAGTTCTTC.

V usage is TRBV30 and J usage is TRBJ2-3; 8 bases align to TRBD1. The CDR3 totals 14 residues. Unmatched junction bases numbered 7, after V lost 4 bases and J lost 4 bases. Per germline, CDR1 GTSNPN and CDR2 SVGIG (reference sequence). For the CDR3, the DNA is TGTGCCTGGAAGGCAGGGGGCCCCTCAGATACGCAGTATTTT. This translates into CAWKAGGPSDTQYF.

The J gene is TRBJ1-6, the V gene TRBV30; D is possibly TRBD1 (6 bases). V shed 2 bases and J shed 10 bases, with 9 bases lying between them. This CDR3 has 12 amino acids. From germline, CDR1 is GTSNPN and CDR2 SVGIG (reference sequence). CDR3 DNA sequence: TGTGCCTGGAGTAAACAGGGATCACCCCTCCACTTT. It translates to CAWSKQGSPLHF. The full variable domain, completed using reference TRBV30 and TRBJ1-6, is SQTIHQWPATLVQPVGSPLSLECTVEGTSNPNLYWYRQAAGRGLQLLFYSVGIGQISSEVPQNLSASRPQDRQFILSSKKLLLSDSGFYLCAWSKQGSPLHFGNGTRLTVT.

The chain is built from TRBV7-9 and TRBJ2-1, with 9 bases fitting TRBD1. The CDR3 totals 18 residues. The germline V gene has CDR1 SEHNR and CDR2 FQNEAQ (reference sequence). V was pared by 5 bases and J by 6 bases, with 17 bases of the junction left unmatched. This chain's CDR3 is CASSPKTWGDRDFNEQFF. The CDR3, as DNA: TGTGCCAGCAGCCCTAAAACTTGGGGGGACAGGGACTTCAATGAGCAGTTCTTC.

The J gene is TRBJ2-1, the V gene TRBV11-2, with D tentatively TRBD1 (6 bases). Looked up from germline, CDR1 is SGHAT and CDR2 is FQNNGV. V was pared by 1 base and J by 3 bases, with 13 bases between. The CDR3 has 16 amino acids. The CDR3 is CASSLGGQGYYNEQFF. CDR3 nucleotides: TGTGCCAGCAGCTTAGGGGGGCAGGGTTACTACAATGAGCAGTTCTTC.

The chain links TRBV5-1 to TRBJ2-7, with 12 bases aligning to TRBD1. CDR3 length equals 14 residues. Germline V lookup: CDR1 SGHRS, CDR2 YFSETQ. V was clipped by 3 bases and J by 7 bases; unmatched bases: 5. This CDR3 reads CASSSGTGGWEQYF. As DNA, the CDR3 is TGCGCCAGCAGCTCCGGGACAGGGGGCTGGGAGCAGTACTTC.

Only one count was recorded for this clone. This rearrangement joins TRBV7-2 to TRBJ2-1; 8 positions match TRBD2. The CDR3 is made up of 15 amino acids. Germline values: CDR1 SGHTA, CDR2 FQGNSA. V trimming: 5 bases; J trimming: 6 bases; junction bases outside the gene matches: 9. The CDR3 nucleotides are TGTGCCAGCAGCCCCGGGGGGGCAGGTAGCAATGAGCAGTTCTTC. It is translated as CASSPGGAGSNEQFF. The complete variable domain, with remaining parts taken from reference TRBV7-2 and TRBJ2-1, reads GAGVSQSPSNKVTEKGKDVELRCDPISGHTALYWYRQSLGQGLEFLIYFQGNSAPDKSGLPSDRFSAERTGGSVSTLTIQRTQQEDSAVYLCASSPGGAGSNEQFFGPGTRLTVL.

This rearrangement joins TRBV6-6 to TRBJ2-7, with TRBD2 matching over 8 bases. Per germline, CDR1 MNHNY and CDR2 SVGAGI (reference sequence). The CDR3 extends over 15 amino acids. V gave up 2 bases and J gave up 6 bases; unmatched junction bases: 9. CDR3 sequence: CASSYGRGRTREQYF. In DNA, the CDR3 is TGTGCCAGCAGTTACGGCCGCGGGAGGACTCGCGAGCAGTACTTC.

J is TRBJ2-3 and V is TRBV27, with 7 bases aligning to TRBD1. Germline CDR1 and CDR2: MNHEY and SMNVEV (reference sequence). CDR3 size: 14 residues. Trimming removed 7 bases from V and 1 base from J; junction bases left unmatched: 5. This chain's CDR3 is CASTDRERTDTQYF. In DNA form, the CDR3 reads TGTGCCAGCACCGACAGGGAGCGCACAGATACGCAGTATTTT.

To note about this clone: The junction departs from germline at one end; a sequencing error may be responsible. The rearrangement links TRBV5-4 to TRBJ1-2, with D unclear. The CDR3 runs 13 residues. CDR1 and CDR2 from the germline V gene are SGHNT and YYREEE (reference sequence). CDR3 bases: TGTGCCAGCAGCTTGGACAGTAACTATGGCCACACCTTC. Protein: CASSLDSNYGHTF.

The chain employs TRBV2 and TRBJ2-1, with 7 positions matching TRBD1. V shed 7 bases, J shed 0 bases, and the junction held 3 bases outside the gene matches. The V gene's germline CDR1 is SNHLY and CDR2 FYNNEI. The length of the CDR3 is 14 residues. The CDR3 DNA is TGTGCCAGCAAGAGGGACAGCTCCTACAATGAGCAGTTCTTC. Its protein is CASKRDSSYNEQFF.

This clone was recorded only once. V usage is TRBV6-6 and J usage is TRBJ2-1; unclear D gene. This CDR3 is 13 amino acids long. Looked up from germline, CDR1 is MNHNY and CDR2 is SVGAGI (reference sequence). Trimming cost V 11 bases and J 2 bases, with 13 bases left between them. The CDR3 loop reads CARSPGPYNEQFF. The CDR3 nucleotides read TGTGCCCGGAGCCCTGGGCCCTACAATGAGCAGTTCTTC.

This clone has a single count. This chain joins TRBV30 and TRBJ1-4; D perhaps matches TRBD1 (5 bases). V lost 3 bases and J 7 bases, leaving 18 bases between the germline ends. Germline V lookup: CDR1 GTSNPN, CDR2 SVGIG (reference sequence). The length of the CDR3 is 15 residues. Here the CDR3 DNA reads TGTGCCTGGAGACGAATAACGGGGGGTCCTGAAAAACTGTTTTTT. Translating gives CAWRRITGGPEKLFF.